The 19 T cell receptor beta chains listed next were all sequenced from one sample in a study of cytomegalovirus exposure and HLA in healthy donors. The PCR used 60 Vbeta and 13 Jbeta primers. Profiled with immunoSEQ multiplex PCR; TCRdb holds only in-frame clones, not every one. In the table there are some 130,000 clones, 65% to 80% of which are singletons. Sequenced input: PBMCs. The receptors come from a woman between 45 and 60 years old in good health and CMV-seropositive.

The chain carries TRBV19 and TRBJ2-1; D uncertain. Trimming removed 6 bases from V and 0 bases from J, with 12 bases in between. This CDR3 is 15 amino acids long. Per germline, CDR1 LNHDA and CDR2 SQIVND (reference sequence). The CDR3 reads CASRDRPGSYNEQFF. As DNA, the CDR3 is TGTGCCAGTAGAGATCGGCCAGGCTCCTACAATGAGCAGTTCTTC.

V gene TRBV30 combines with J gene TRBJ1-5; no clear D gene. Between the trimmed V and J ends, which lost 2 bases and 4 bases, there was a span of 12 bases. The CDR3 loop spans 14 amino acids. Germline V gives CDR1 GTSNPN, CDR2 SVGIG (reference sequence). In DNA, the CDR3 is TGTGCCTGGAGTCCCCAGGCATGGAATCAGCCCCAGCATTTT. Amino acid sequence: CAWSPQAWNQPQHF.

The V and J genes are TRBV4-1 and TRBJ2-4; 7 bases are a match to TRBD1. Germline CDR1 is MGHRA and CDR2 is YSYEKL. Losses at the gene ends were 1 base for V and 16 bases for J; bases not matched to a gene: 13. The CDR3 loop spans 14 amino acids. The CDR3 here is CASSQASPAGGIYF. The DNA for the CDR3 is TGCGCCAGCAGCCAAGCTTCCCCGGCAGGGGGTATCTACTTC.

The chain couples TRBV5-4 to TRBJ2-5, with D possibly TRBD2 on 6 matching bases. Germline V lookup: CDR1 SGHNT, CDR2 YYREEE (reference sequence). Trimming removed 4 bases from V and 5 bases from J, with 18 bases in between. The CDR3 has 15 amino acids. The chain's CDR3 is CASSRGDRLSETQYF. The CDR3 region has the DNA TGTGCCAGCAGCCGCGGGGACCGGCTCTCCGAGACCCAGTACTTC.

The chain has TRBV5-1 and TRBJ2-4; TRBD2 might be the D (6 bases). Germline CDR1 is SGHRS and CDR2 is YFSETQ. The CDR3 is 14 amino acids. Trimming pared 5 bases from V and 5 bases from J, leaving 14 bases between. The CDR3 is CASRRTSRENIQYF. The CDR3 DNA follows: TGCGCCAGCAGGAGAACTAGCCGGGAAAACATTCAGTACTTC.

The chain has TRBV13 and TRBJ2-1; 7 nucleotides line up with TRBD1. CDR1 is PRHDT and CDR2 is FYEKMQ in the germline V gene (reference sequence). This CDR3 comprises 14 residues. The V segment lost 5 bases and the J segment 8 bases; nucleotides outside the gene matches: 9. The CDR3 loop is CASSTSQGRDEQFF. The CDR3 nucleotides are TGTGCCAGCAGCACATCACAGGGGCGGGATGAGCAGTTCTTC.

This clone was found once. The CDR3 DNA sequence: TGCGCCAGCAGCTTGAACAGGGGCACTAATGAAAAACTGTTTTTT. Its translation is CASSLNRGTNEKLFF. The genes are TRBV5-1 and TRBJ1-4, with 7 nucleotides matching TRBD1. CDR1 is SGHRS and CDR2 is YFSETQ in the germline V gene. This CDR3 region has 15 residues. V shed 1 base, J shed 2 bases, and the junction held 2 bases outside the gene matches.

The V call is TRBV2, the J call TRBJ2-7, with TRBD1 identical over 10 bases. CDR3 size: 14 residues. Germline-derived CDR1 and CDR2 are SNHLY and FYNNEI. With 8 bases clipped from V and 5 bases from J, the junction kept 9 bases outside the gene matches. The CDR3 nucleotides are TGTGCCAGCCAACAAGGGACAGGGGCCAACGAGCAGTACTTC. Its protein product is CASQQGTGANEQYF.

The V gene is TRBV4-2, the J gene TRBJ2-5; D may be TRBD2 (5 bases). The J call is uncertain, as TRBJ2-7 better fits the DNA end. This CDR3 region has 15 residues. Germline loops: CDR1 LGHNA, CDR2 YNFKEQ. DNA for the CDR3: TGTGCCAGCAGCCAAGGAAAAGCGGCCGCCTACGAGCAGTACTTC. It is translated as CASSQGKAAAYEQYF.

The chain couples TRBV5-6 to TRBJ1-1; D gene ambiguous. CDR3 size: 11 residues. Germline V lookup: CDR1 SGHDT, CDR2 YYEEEE. V was trimmed by 0 bases and J by 9 bases, leaving 6 bases between them. CDR3 sequence reads: CASSLGLKAFF. In nucleotides, the CDR3 is TGTGCCAGCAGCTTGGGGCTTAAAGCTTTCTTT.

The rearrangement joins TRBV11-1 to TRBJ1-2, with D possibly matching TRBD1 (6 bases). Trimming removed 0 bases from V and 5 bases from J, with 10 bases in between. Looked up from germline, CDR1 is SGHAT and CDR2 is FQDESV (reference sequence). This CDR3 has 14 residues. CDR3 sequence: CASSLARQGYGYTF. Here the CDR3 DNA reads TGTGCCAGCAGCTTAGCGCGGCAGGGGTATGGCTACACCTTC. Supplemented by reference TRBV11-1 and TRBJ1-2, the full variable domain reads EAEVAQSPRYKITEKSQAVAFWCDPISGHATLYWYRQILGQGPELLVQFQDESVVDDSQLPKDRFSAERLKGVDSTLKIQPAELGDSAMYLCASSLARQGYGYTFGSGTRLTVV.

V usage is TRBV11-1 and J usage is TRBJ2-2; 12 nucleotides agree with TRBD2. Trimming removed 5 bases from V and 0 bases from J; junction bases left unmatched: 4. Per the germline V gene, CDR1 is SGHAT and CDR2 is FQDESV (reference sequence). The CDR3 is made up of 17 amino acids. DNA of the CDR3: TGTGCCAGCAGCCCGGGACTAGCGGGCGCGAACACCGGGGAGCTGTTTTTT. Amino acids: CASSPGLAGANTGELFF.

This chain links TRBV2 with TRBJ2-7, with 8 nucleotides matching TRBD1. The CDR3 length is 14 residues. V was pared by 2 bases and J by 6 bases, with 6 bases of the junction left unmatched. From germline, CDR1 is SNHLY and CDR2 FYNNEI. CDR3 residues: CASSESGQGLEQYF. The CDR3 DNA sequence: TGTGCCAGCAGTGAAAGTGGACAGGGTCTCGAGCAGTACTTC.

V usage is TRBV30 and J usage is TRBJ1-4, with D possibly TRBD1 on 6 matching bases. The CDR3 totals 14 residues. V was clipped by 6 bases and J by 4 bases, with 15 bases between them. Germline CDR1 and CDR2: GTSNPN and SVGIG (reference sequence). The CDR3 loop reads CACRPTGFNEKLFF. In DNA, the CDR3 is TGTGCCTGTCGGCCAACAGGGTTTAATGAAAAACTGTTTTTT.

This chain joins TRBV6-5 and TRBJ1-4, with unresolved D. The CDR3 has 15 amino acids. CDR1 and CDR2 (germline): MNHEY, SVGAGI. The V gene lost 6 bases and the J gene lost 6 bases, with 17 bases spanning the gap. The CDR3: CASSRNGDTDEKLFF. The CDR3 nucleotides read TGTGCCAGCAGCCGAAACGGGGATACGGATGAAAAACTGTTTTTT.

The V gene is TRBV5-4, the J gene TRBJ2-7; TRBD1 matches at 9 bases. Germline V CDR1 and CDR2: SGHNT, YYREEE (reference sequence). The V gene end was trimmed by 3 bases and the J gene end by 3 bases; junction bases not matched to a gene: 4. CDR3 length: 14 residues. The CDR3 region is CASSSTGGNYEQYF. For the CDR3, the DNA is TGTGCCAGCAGCTCAACAGGGGGCAACTACGAGCAGTACTTC.

This clone was counted a few times. This chain connects TRBV6-1 to TRBJ2-3; 11 bases agree with TRBD2. CDR3 length: 16 residues. With V trimmed by 4 bases and J by 5 bases, 8 bases remained unmatched. CDR1 and CDR2 (germline): MNHNS, SASEGT. As DNA, the CDR3 is TGTGCCAGCAGTGGCGTAGCGGGGGGGGAGAGAGATACGCAGTATTTT. It specifies CASSGVAGGERDTQYF.

V usage is TRBV11-2 and J usage is TRBJ1-3, with TRBD1 matching 7 bases. The J segment lost 4 bases and the V segment lost 3 bases, leaving 3 bases of the junction unmatched. Per germline, CDR1 SGHAT and CDR2 FQNNGV. The CDR3 runs 14 residues. This CDR3 is CASSLRGPGNTIYF. The CDR3 DNA sequence: TGTGCCAGCAGCTTGAGGGGGCCAGGAAACACCATATATTTT.

V is TRBV30 and J is TRBJ1-5, with D unresolved. Between the trimmed V and J ends, which lost 5 bases and 2 bases, there was a span of 10 bases. CDR3 length: 13 residues. The germline V gene encodes CDR1 GTSNPN and CDR2 SVGIG (reference sequence). CDR3 DNA: TGTGCCTGGGAGACATCGGGCAATCAGCCCCAGCATTTT. Amino acid sequence: CAWETSGNQPQHF.